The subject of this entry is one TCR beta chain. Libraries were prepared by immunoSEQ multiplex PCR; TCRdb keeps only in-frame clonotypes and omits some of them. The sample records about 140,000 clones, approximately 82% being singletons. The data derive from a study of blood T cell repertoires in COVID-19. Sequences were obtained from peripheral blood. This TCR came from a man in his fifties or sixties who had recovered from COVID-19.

The CDR3 DNA sequence: TGTGCCAGTAGTATAGCGGCGGGAGGGAATCAGCCCCAGCATTTT. Amino acids: CASSIAAGGNQPQHF. V usage is TRBV19 and J usage is TRBJ1-5, with D uncertain. Germline values: CDR1 LNHDA, CDR2 SQIVND (reference sequence). The ends were cut back, 1 base at V and 4 bases at J, with 11 bases in the middle. The CDR3 covers 15 residues. Using reference TRBV19 and TRBJ1-5 for the parts outside the CDR3, the full variable domain is DGGITQSPKYLFRKEGQNVTLSCEQNLNHDAMYWYRQDPGQGLRLIYYSQIVNDFQKGDIAEGYSVSREKKESFPLTVTSAQKNPTAFYLCASSIAAGGNQPQHFGDGTRLSIL.